Shown below are 29 T cell receptor beta chains from a single sample sequenced in a study of cytomegalovirus exposure and HLA in healthy donors. PCR was performed using 60 Vbeta and 13 Jbeta primers. TCRdb's copy holds only in-frame clones and misses some; the assay was immunoSEQ multiplex PCR. This table has some 96,000 clones, around 77% appearing once. Material: PBMCs. These receptors were obtained from a female donor in good health and CMV-seronegative.

Comment on this clone: The junction departs from germline at one end; a sequencing error may be responsible. The chain combines TRBV7-9 with TRBJ2-7; 8 positions agree with TRBD2. Germline lookup yields CDR1 SEHNR and CDR2 FQNEAQ (reference sequence). This CDR3 region has 16 residues. CDR3 bases: TGTTCCAGCACCAAGGTTCGGGGGGGCCGGGTCTACGAGCAGTACTTC. It translates to CSSTKVRGGRVYEQYF.

The chain employs TRBV2 and TRBJ1-3, with D uncertain. The CDR3 contains 14 residues. Germline V CDR1 and CDR2: SNHLY, FYNNEI. V lost 8 bases and J 4 bases, leaving 15 bases between the germline ends. The CDR3 bases are TGTGCCAGCGGGCCAGCCCGTCCCGGAAACACCATATATTTT. This translates into CASGPARPGNTIYF.

This clone is a singleton in its sample. This chain connects TRBV2 to TRBJ1-6; 7 positions agree with TRBD1. J gave up 3 bases and V 6 bases, and 8 bases lay outside the gene matches. Germline V CDR1 and CDR2: SNHLY, FYNNEI. The CDR3 totals 16 residues. In nucleotides, the CDR3 is TGTGCCAGCAGCTACAGGGGTGTTGACTATAATTCACCCCTCCACTTT. Amino acids: CASSYRGVDYNSPLHF.

V and J are TRBV2 and TRBJ1-1; 9 positions agree with TRBD1. Losses at the gene ends were 4 bases for V and 5 bases for J; bases not matched to a gene: 8. This CDR3 has 15 residues. Looked up from germline, CDR1 is SNHLY and CDR2 is FYNNEI. CDR3 in amino acids: CASSGKGQGWTEAFF. The CDR3 DNA is TGTGCCAGCAGTGGTAAAGGACAGGGGTGGACTGAAGCTTTCTTT.

The CDR3 region is CASSRTGGDQPQHF. The DNA for the CDR3 is TGCGCCAGCAGCAGGACAGGGGGCGATCAGCCCCAGCATTTT. The V gene is TRBV5-1, the J gene TRBJ1-5, with TRBD1 identical over 11 bases. The germline gives CDR1 SGHRS, CDR2 YFSETQ. The CDR3 is made up of 14 amino acids. J gave up 5 bases and V 4 bases, and 2 bases lay outside the gene matches.

CDR3 region: CASSEAPTRGSGYTF. The CDR3 bases are TGTGCCAGCAGTGAAGCACCGACGAGGGGGTCTGGCTACACCTTC. V is TRBV6-1 and J is TRBJ1-2; perhaps TRBD1 as D (6 bases). Germline V gene data show CDR1 as MNHNS and CDR2 as SASEGT. There are 15 residues in the CDR3. V was trimmed by 0 bases and J by 7 bases, leaving 15 bases between them.

The V call is TRBV19, the J call TRBJ1-2; D is unclear. Germline V lookup: CDR1 LNHDA, CDR2 SQIVND (reference sequence). The CDR3 totals 15 residues. Trimming removed 3 bases from V and 7 bases from J, with 18 bases in between. The CDR3 bases are TGTGCCAGTAGTATCCAGGTCCCTCTTTGGGTTGGCTACACCTTC. As protein: CASSIQVPLWVGYTF.

This clone was seen only once. The CDR3 bases are TGTGCCAGCAGCGTACCTGGACAGACAGATACGCAGTATTTT. Protein: CASSVPGQTDTQYF. V and J are TRBV2 and TRBJ2-3; D perhaps matches TRBD1 (6 bases). The ends were cut back, 6 bases at V and 3 bases at J, with 13 bases in the middle. CDR1 and CDR2 (germline): SNHLY, FYNNEI. The CDR3 totals 14 residues.

This clone occurred once. This chain connects TRBV7-9 to TRBJ1-1, with 8 nucleotides matching TRBD1. Germline CDR1 and CDR2: SEHNR and FQNEAQ (reference sequence). The V segment lost 3 bases and the J segment 6 bases; nucleotides outside the gene matches: 6. The CDR3 has 14 amino acids. CDR3 nucleotide sequence: TGTGCCAGCAGCTTCGGACAGGGATCCTCTGAAGCTTTCTTT. Amino acid sequence: CASSFGQGSSEAFF. Filled out from reference TRBV7-9 and TRBJ1-1, the complete variable domain reads DTGVSQNPRHKITKRGQNVTFRCDPISEHNRLYWYRQTLGQGPEFLTYFQNEAQLEKSRLLSDRFSAERPKGSFSTLEIQRTEQGDSAMYLCASSFGQGSSEAFFGQGTRLTVV.

The chain has TRBV15 and TRBJ2-3; TRBD2 matches at 12 bases. The CDR3 has 15 residues. Germline V gives CDR1 LNHNV, CDR2 YYDKDF (reference sequence). The trim removed 5 bases at V and 4 bases at J, leaving 4 bases unmatched. DNA of the CDR3: TGTGCCACCAGCGGGGGACTAGCGGGCGCAGATACGCAGTATTTT. This gives the protein CATSGGLAGADTQYF.

The chain employs TRBV14 and TRBJ2-3; 7 bases line up with TRBD1. The CDR3 runs to 16 residues. Germline V gives CDR1 SGHDN, CDR2 FVKESK. Trimming removed 4 bases from V and 1 base from J; junction bases left unmatched: 8. The DNA for the CDR3 is TGTGCCAGCAGCCCACAATCGGGACAGCGCACAGATACGCAGTATTTT. This gives the protein CASSPQSGQRTDTQYF.

V is TRBV5-6 and J is TRBJ2-3; 7 bases fit TRBD2. Germline assignment: CDR1 SGHDT and CDR2 YYEEEE. This CDR3 region has 15 residues. Trimming took 0 bases from V and 1 from J; bases not matched to a gene: 2. The DNA for the CDR3 is TGTGCCAGCAGCTTGGTGGCGGGAGGCACAGATACGCAGTATTTT. Translation gives CASSLVAGGTDTQYF.

This sequence joins TRBV10-3 and TRBJ1-4; D remains ambiguous. Germline lookup yields CDR1 ENHRY and CDR2 SYGVKD. Between the trimmed V and J ends, which lost 4 bases and 1 base, there was a span of 10 bases. The CDR3 contains 15 residues. CDR3 DNA: TGTGCCATCAGTGGACTTCGGGGAACTAATGAAAAACTGTTTTTT. Residues: CAISGLRGTNEKLFF.

This clone is a singleton in its sample. The gene calls are TRBV7-9 and TRBJ1-2; 7 bases agree with TRBD1. CDR1 is SEHNR and CDR2 is FQNEAQ in the germline V gene (reference sequence). The CDR3 is 13 amino acids. Trimming took 5 bases from V and 7 from J; bases not matched to a gene: 7. For the CDR3, the DNA is TGTGCCAGCAGCGGCACAGGGGCCGGTGGCTACACCTTC. Its protein is CASSGTGAGGYTF.

The chain carries TRBV2 and TRBJ2-2; 11 bases fit TRBD2. The CDR3 is 15 residues long. Germline CDR1 and CDR2: SNHLY and FYNNEI. Losses at the gene ends were 7 bases for V and 5 bases for J; bases not matched to a gene: 6. The CDR3 DNA is TGTGCCAGCAAGGGTAGCGGGAGGGGTACCGGGGAGCTGTTTTTT. Protein sequence: CASKGSGRGTGELFF.

V and J are TRBV5-1 and TRBJ2-1, with 12 positions matching TRBD2. The V gene's germline CDR1 is SGHRS and CDR2 YFSETQ. Trimming removed 4 bases from V and 3 bases from J; junction bases left unmatched: 5. The CDR3 runs to 16 residues. CDR3 region: CASSASGGAFYNEQFF. The CDR3 DNA sequence: TGCGCCAGCAGCGCTAGCGGGGGGGCTTTCTACAATGAGCAGTTCTTC.

This clone was seen once. The chain combines TRBV7-2 with TRBJ2-5; 9 nucleotides agree with TRBD1. The J call could be wrong; TRBJ2-7 is a better fit for the DNA end. This CDR3 comprises 15 residues. Germline lookup yields CDR1 SGHTA and CDR2 FQGNSA. In nucleotides, the CDR3 is TGTGCCAGCAGCGCCGGGACAGGGATGATCTACGAGCAGTACTTC. It translates to CASSAGTGMIYEQYF.

The V gene is TRBV7-9, the J gene TRBJ2-2; 10 bases map to TRBD2. CDR3 length equals 17 residues. J lost 5 bases, V lost 5 bases, and 11 bases had no gene match. Germline V gene data show CDR1 as SEHNR and CDR2 as FQNEAQ (reference sequence). The CDR3 region is CASSQATSGKRTGELFF. The CDR3 DNA sequence: TGTGCCAGCAGCCAGGCAACTAGCGGGAAAAGAACCGGGGAGCTGTTTTTT.

V and J are TRBV7-2 and TRBJ2-3; the match to TRBD2 covers 9 bases. The CDR3 has 17 residues. The junction had 9 bases not matched to a gene; V was cut back by 4 bases and J by 1 base. Per the germline V gene, CDR1 is SGHTA and CDR2 is FQGNSA. CDR3 DNA: TGTGCCAGCAGCTCAGTGGCCTTAGCGGGGGGCACAGATACGCAGTATTTT. Translated, it gives CASSSVALAGGTDTQYF.

This chain connects TRBV5-4 to TRBJ1-2, with TRBD1 matching 7 bases. The CDR3 extends over 14 amino acids. Trimming removed 0 bases from V and 8 bases from J; junction bases left unmatched: 7. Per the germline V gene, CDR1 is SGHNT and CDR2 is YYREEE (reference sequence). CDR3 coding DNA: TGTGCCAGCAGCTTGGGTCCCGACAGGGACGGCTACACCTTC. Translating it yields CASSLGPDRDGYTF.

About this clone itself: One end of the junction fails to match germline, which may point to a read error. The rearrangement uses TRBV6-5 and TRBJ1-2; TRBD1 matches 8 bases. The germline gives CDR1 MNHEY, CDR2 SVGAGI. The CDR3 consists of 11 residues. The CDR3 DNA follows: TGTGCCAGCAGCGGACAGGGCCGCCCTCTTTTC. Amino acids: CASSGQGRPLF.

The CDR3 DNA is TGTGCCAGCAGCCTGGGACAGTTCCTCAATCAGCCCCAGCATTTT. It codes for CASSLGQFLNQPQHF. The genes are TRBV16 and TRBJ1-5; 7 bases match TRBD1. Germline V CDR1 and CDR2: KGHSY, FQNENV. The trim removed 4 bases at V and 3 bases at J, leaving 6 bases unmatched. The CDR3 loop spans 15 amino acids. Using reference TRBV16 and TRBJ1-5 for the parts outside the CDR3, the full variable domain is GEEVAQTPKHLVRGEGQKAKLYCAPIKGHSYVFWYQQVLKNEFKFLISFQNENVFDETGMPKERFSAKCLPNSPCSLEIQATKLEDSAVYFCASSLGQFLNQPQHFGDGTRLSIL.

The J gene is TRBJ1-1, the V gene TRBV5-5, with D uncertain. Per germline, CDR1 SGHKS and CDR2 YYEKEE (reference sequence). V lost 1 base and J lost 1, with 8 bases in between. The CDR3 runs to 14 residues. CDR3 region: CASSLTSSNTEAFF. In nucleotides, the CDR3 is TGTGCCAGCAGCTTGACATCTTCGAACACTGAAGCTTTCTTT. Supplemented by reference TRBV5-5 and TRBJ1-1, the full variable domain reads DAGVTQSPTHLIKTRGQQVTLRCSPISGHKSVSWYQQVLGQGPQFIFQYYEKEERGRGNFPDRFSARQFPNYSSELNVNALLLGDSALYLCASSLTSSNTEAFFGQGTRLTVV.

The chain uses TRBV6-5 and TRBJ2-7; 9 bases match TRBD1. J lost 6 bases, V lost 5 bases, and 11 bases had no gene match. The germline V gene has CDR1 MNHEY and CDR2 SVGAGI. The CDR3 consists of 15 residues. CDR3: CASSQSRDRESEQYF. The CDR3 region has the DNA TGTGCCAGCAGTCAGTCCCGGGACAGGGAAAGCGAGCAGTACTTC.

The chain has TRBV5-1 and TRBJ2-3, with TRBD2 matching over 10 bases. V trimming: 1 base; J trimming: 0 bases; junction bases outside the gene matches: 8. The CDR3 is 18 amino acids. Germline CDR1 SGHRS, CDR2 YFSETQ. The CDR3: CASSLPSGGPASTDTQYF. Here the CDR3 DNA reads TGCGCCAGCAGCTTGCCTAGCGGGGGACCCGCTAGCACAGATACGCAGTATTTT.

V gene TRBV6-1 combines with J gene TRBJ1-2, with TRBD1 identical over 7 bases. The V gene end was trimmed by 5 bases and the J gene end by 4 bases; junction bases not matched to a gene: 4. This CDR3 has 13 residues. The V gene's germline CDR1 is MNHNS and CDR2 SASEGT. CDR3 nucleotides: TGTGCCAGCAGTTGGGACAGCCGCTATGGCTACACCTTC. Protein product: CASSWDSRYGYTF.

The rearrangement links TRBV30 to TRBJ1-5, with D possibly being TRBD1 (5 bases). Germline V gene lookup returns CDR1 GTSNPN and CDR2 SVGIG (reference sequence). The CDR3 contains 14 residues. V gave up 3 bases and J gave up 9 bases, with 18 bases separating them. CDR3 sequence: CAWRDDLVRGPQHF. The CDR3 DNA reads as TGTGCCTGGAGGGATGATCTCGTAAGGGGGCCCCAGCATTTT.

This chain joins TRBV6-5 and TRBJ2-1; no definite D call. Germline assignment: CDR1 MNHEY and CDR2 SVGAGI. The CDR3 contains 12 residues. The germline V and J ends were trimmed by 5 bases and 3 bases, with 5 bases remaining between them. The CDR3 DNA is TGTGCCAGCAGTGGTAGCTACAATGAGCAGTTCTTC. It encodes CASSGSYNEQFF.

With regard to this clone: One end of the junction varies from germline; a read error may be responsible. The chain employs TRBV7-9 and TRBJ2-2, with 7 nucleotides matching TRBD2. This CDR3 has 14 amino acids. Germline V gene lookup returns CDR1 SEHNR and CDR2 FQNEAQ (reference sequence). The CDR3 protein is CSSCVTSAGGELFF. For the CDR3, the DNA is TGTTCCAGCTGTGTTACTAGCGCGGGCGGGGAGCTGTTTTTT.